This T cell receptor beta chain was documented in a study of CD8 T cells in Susac syndrome. General observations from the study: The CD4+ T cell repertoires from Susac syndrome exhibited no clonal expansion.

RNA amounts of roughly 0.45 to 1 ug underwent reverse transcription with random hexamers. An immunoSEQ multiplex PCR amplified TCR beta CDR3 over 54 Vbeta and 13 Jbeta. Each CDR3 protein gets one entry after TCRdb re-called the immunoSEQ multiplex PCR reads with MiXCR. The sample has some 200,000 distinct CDR3 sequences, nearly 97% seen once. It was negative isolation that provided the CD8+ and CD4+ T cells, whereas TEMRA cells were enriched by FACS. In the case of this clonotype: The antigen remains undetermined.

V lost 7 bases and J lost 10, with 19 bases in between. The germline V gene has CDR1 DFQATT and CDR2 SNEGSKA (reference sequence). The CDR3 runs to 12 residues. Specimen: CD4+ T cells from PBMCs. The TCR comes from a human donor with Susac syndrome. This chain uses TRBV20-1 with TRBJ1-1, with unresolved D. The CDR3 region has the DNA TGCAGTGGGACGGAGTATCATGGAGGAGCTTTCTTT. Translation gives CSGTEYHGGAFF.